This TCR beta chain was recovered during a study of early T cells in non-severe SARS-CoV-2 infection. Study in general: Sequenced material consisted of bulk RNA (from unsorted whole blood), and chains were unpaired.

CDR1 and CDR2 from the germline V gene are SGHAT and FQNNGV. The CDR3 consists of 15 residues. V lost 5 bases to trimming and J lost 5 bases; unmatched junction nucleotides: 6. TCRdb reanalysed the 5' RACE reads using MiXCR and keeps one entry per CDR3 protein. The sample lists tens of thousands of distinct CDR3 sequences, 5.7% seen once, with about 5.3% in the top ten. This clonotype showed up many times. This sequence was found in an adult who was a healthcare worker with PCR-confirmed SARS-CoV-2 infection or an uninfected control (not recorded which). Sequencing used whole blood. The chain is built from TRBV11-2 and TRBJ2-2, with TRBD2 matching 9 bases. The CDR3 DNA follows: TGTGCCAGCAGCCAATCAAGCGGGAGGACCGGGGAGCTGTTTTTT. Translated: CASSQSSGRTGELFF.